This TCR beta chain was captured in a study of cytomegalovirus exposure and HLA in healthy donors. General study findings and limits: Later analysis associated a missense DCLRE1C variant with TCR beta V- and J-gene trimming. Most TCR sequences showed up rarely, but some public TCRs showed up in many donors.

With regard to this clone: Its specificity is unknown.

Researchers ran the PCR with 60 Vbeta and 13 Jbeta primers. Data came from immunoSEQ multiplex PCR; TCRdb stores just in-frame clones and leaves some out. This table has around 99,000 clones, roughly 63% appearing once. The receptor's source is a woman aged 25 to 39 in good health and CMV-seronegative. What was sequenced was PBMCs.

CDR3 amino acids: CASSPGGTVPQPQHF. The DNA for the CDR3 is TGTGCCAGCAGCCCCGGAGGGACGGTACCTCAGCCCCAGCATTTT. The chain links TRBV5-4 to TRBJ1-5, with a tentative D call TRBD1 (5 bases). From germline, CDR1 is SGHNT and CDR2 YYREEE (reference sequence). V lost 4 bases, J lost 6 bases, and 17 bases lay in between. This CDR3 has 15 amino acids.